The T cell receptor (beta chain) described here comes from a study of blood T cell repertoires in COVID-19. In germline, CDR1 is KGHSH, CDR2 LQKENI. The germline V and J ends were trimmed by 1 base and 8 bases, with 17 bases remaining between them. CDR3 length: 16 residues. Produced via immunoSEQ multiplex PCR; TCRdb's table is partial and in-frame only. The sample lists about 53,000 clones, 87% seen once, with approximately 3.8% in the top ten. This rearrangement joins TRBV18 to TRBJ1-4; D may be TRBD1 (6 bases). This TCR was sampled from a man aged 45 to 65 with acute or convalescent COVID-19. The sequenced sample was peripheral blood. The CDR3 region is CASSPRMGAHGEKLFF. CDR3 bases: TGTGCCAGCTCACCACGAATGGGGGCGCACGGCGAAAAACTGTTTTTT. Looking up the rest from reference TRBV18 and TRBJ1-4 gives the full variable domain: NAGVMQNPRHLVRRRGQEARLRCSPMKGHSHVYWYRQLPEEGLKFMVYLQKENIIDESGMPKERFSAEFPKEGPSILRIQQVVRGDSAAYFCASSPRMGAHGEKLFFGSGTQLSVL.